This entry describes one TCR beta chain. CDR3 length: 16 residues. V lost 1 base, J lost 10 bases, and 20 bases lay in between. Germline CDR1 reads LGHNA; CDR2 reads YNFKEQ. This specimen comes from a study of T-cell reconstitution after alpha-beta-depleted transplantation in children. The library targeted TCRbeta and was prepared with unique molecular identifiers. MiXCR, applied by TCRdb to the PCR reads, yields one record per CDR3 protein. The table has about 540,000 distinct CDR3 sequences, 15% to 20% seen once; the top ten hold roughly 3.3%. The sequences come from PBMCs from the stem cell graft donor, collected from the stem cell graft. This clonotype was obtained from a human donor who donated a stem cell graft to a child with acute lymphoblastic leukemia. The chain employs TRBV4-2 and TRBJ2-1; D could derive from TRBD1 or TRBD2 (5 bases each). The chain's CDR3 is CASSQVKGLGPREQFF. For the CDR3, the DNA is TGTGCCAGCAGCCAAGTCAAAGGACTGGGACCGCGCGAGCAGTTCTTC.